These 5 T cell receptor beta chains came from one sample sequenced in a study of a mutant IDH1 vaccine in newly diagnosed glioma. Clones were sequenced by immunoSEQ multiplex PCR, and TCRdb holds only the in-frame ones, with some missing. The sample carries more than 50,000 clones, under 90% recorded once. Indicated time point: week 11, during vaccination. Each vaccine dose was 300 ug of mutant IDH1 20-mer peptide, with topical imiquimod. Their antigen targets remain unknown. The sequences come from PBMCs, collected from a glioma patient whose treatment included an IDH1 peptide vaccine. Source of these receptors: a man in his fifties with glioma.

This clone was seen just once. The DNA for the CDR3 is TGTGCCAGCAGTTCGACGGCTCCCACTGAAGCTTTCTTT. This encodes CASSSTAPTEAFF. The V gene is TRBV7-9, the J gene TRBJ1-1; no clear D gene. The CDR3 is made up of 13 amino acids. V dropped 6 bases and J dropped 4 bases, with 12 bases sitting between them. Germline CDR1 reads SEHNR; CDR2 reads FQNEAQ (reference sequence).

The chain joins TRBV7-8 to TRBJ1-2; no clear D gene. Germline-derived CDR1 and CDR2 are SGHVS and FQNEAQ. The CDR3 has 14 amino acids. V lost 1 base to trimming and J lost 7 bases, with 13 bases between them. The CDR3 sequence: CASSLEAQRSGYTF. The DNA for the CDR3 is TGTGCCAGCAGCTTAGAGGCCCAAAGGTCTGGCTACACCTTC.

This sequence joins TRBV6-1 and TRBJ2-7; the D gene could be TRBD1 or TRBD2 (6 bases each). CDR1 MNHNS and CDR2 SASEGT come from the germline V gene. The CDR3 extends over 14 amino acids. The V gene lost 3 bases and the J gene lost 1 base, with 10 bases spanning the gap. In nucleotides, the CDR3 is TGTGCCAGCAGTGATAGGGGGGAATCCTACGAGCAGTACTTC. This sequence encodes CASSDRGESYEQYF.

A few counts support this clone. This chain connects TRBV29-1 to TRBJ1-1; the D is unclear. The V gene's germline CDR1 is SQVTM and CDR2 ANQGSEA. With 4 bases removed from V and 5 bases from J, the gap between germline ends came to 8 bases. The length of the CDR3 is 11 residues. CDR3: CSVALGTEAFF. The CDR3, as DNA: TGCAGCGTTGCACTAGGGACTGAAGCTTTCTTT.

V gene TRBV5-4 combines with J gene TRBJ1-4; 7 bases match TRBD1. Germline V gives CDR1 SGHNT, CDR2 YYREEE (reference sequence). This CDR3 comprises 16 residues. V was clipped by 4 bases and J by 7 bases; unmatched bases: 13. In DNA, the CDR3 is TGTGCCAGCAGCCCAACGCCGGCAGGGGGTGCTGAAAAACTGTTTTTT. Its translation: CASSPTPAGGAEKLFF.